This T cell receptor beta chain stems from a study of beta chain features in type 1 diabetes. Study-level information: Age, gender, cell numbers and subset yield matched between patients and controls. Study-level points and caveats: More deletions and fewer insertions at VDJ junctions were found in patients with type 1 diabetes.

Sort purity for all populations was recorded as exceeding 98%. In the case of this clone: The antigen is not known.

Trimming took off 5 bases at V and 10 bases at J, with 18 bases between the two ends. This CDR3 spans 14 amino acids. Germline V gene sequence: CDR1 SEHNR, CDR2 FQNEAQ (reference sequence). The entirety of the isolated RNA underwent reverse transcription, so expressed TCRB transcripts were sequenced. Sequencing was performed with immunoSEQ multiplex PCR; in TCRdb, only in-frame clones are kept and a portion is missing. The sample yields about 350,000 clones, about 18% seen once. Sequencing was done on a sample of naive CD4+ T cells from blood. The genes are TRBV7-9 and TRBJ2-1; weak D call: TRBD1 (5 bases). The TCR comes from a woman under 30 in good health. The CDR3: CASSPDGPRAEQFF. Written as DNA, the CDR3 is TGTGCCAGCAGCCCAGACGGCCCCAGGGCGGAGCAGTTCTTC.